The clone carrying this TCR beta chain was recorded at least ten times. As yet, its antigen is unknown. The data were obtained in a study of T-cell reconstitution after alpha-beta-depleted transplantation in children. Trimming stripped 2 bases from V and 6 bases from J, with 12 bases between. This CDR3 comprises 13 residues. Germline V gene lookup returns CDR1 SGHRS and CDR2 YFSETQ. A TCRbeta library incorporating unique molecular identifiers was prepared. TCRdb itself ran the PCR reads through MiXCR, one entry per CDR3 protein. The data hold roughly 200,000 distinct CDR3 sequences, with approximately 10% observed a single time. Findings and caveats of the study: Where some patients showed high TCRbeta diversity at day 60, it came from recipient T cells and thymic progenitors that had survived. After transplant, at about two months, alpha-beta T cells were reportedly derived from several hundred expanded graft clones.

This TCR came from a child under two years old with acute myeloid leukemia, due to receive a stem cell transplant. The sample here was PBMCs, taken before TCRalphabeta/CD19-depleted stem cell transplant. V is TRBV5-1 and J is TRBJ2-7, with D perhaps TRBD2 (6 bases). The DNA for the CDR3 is TGCGCCAGCAGCTTTCAGGCGGGATTCGAGCAGTACTTC. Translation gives CASSFQAGFEQYF.